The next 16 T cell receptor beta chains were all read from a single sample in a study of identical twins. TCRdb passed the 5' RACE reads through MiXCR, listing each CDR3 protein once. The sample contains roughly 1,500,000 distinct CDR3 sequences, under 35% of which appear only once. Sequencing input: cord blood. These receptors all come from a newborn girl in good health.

Written as DNA, the CDR3 is TGTGCCAGCAGCTTAGTCGGAGGGGGATTCGGCGAGCAGTACTTC. Translated, it gives CASSLVGGGFGEQYF. V usage is TRBV7-9 and J usage is TRBJ2-5; D may match TRBD1 or TRBD2 (6 bases each). Matching the DNA end better, TRBJ2-7 makes the J call doubtful. Germline assignment: CDR1 SEHNR and CDR2 FQNEAQ (reference sequence). This CDR3 has 15 amino acids.

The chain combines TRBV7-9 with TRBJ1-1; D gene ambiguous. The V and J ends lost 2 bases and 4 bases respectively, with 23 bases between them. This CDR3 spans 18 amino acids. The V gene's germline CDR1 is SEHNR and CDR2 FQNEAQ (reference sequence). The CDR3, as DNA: TGTGCCAGCAGCTTACCGGCGTGGTCGGGAGGGCGAAGCACTGAAGCTTTCTTT. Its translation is CASSLPAWSGGRSTEAFF.

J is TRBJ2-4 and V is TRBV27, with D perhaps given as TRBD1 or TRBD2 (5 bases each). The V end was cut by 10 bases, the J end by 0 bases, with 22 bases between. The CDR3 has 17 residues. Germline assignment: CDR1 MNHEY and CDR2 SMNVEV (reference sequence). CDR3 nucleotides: TGTGCCACCGCCACAGAGGGACCTATTCTAGCCAAAAACATTCAGTACTTC. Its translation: CATATEGPILAKNIQYF.

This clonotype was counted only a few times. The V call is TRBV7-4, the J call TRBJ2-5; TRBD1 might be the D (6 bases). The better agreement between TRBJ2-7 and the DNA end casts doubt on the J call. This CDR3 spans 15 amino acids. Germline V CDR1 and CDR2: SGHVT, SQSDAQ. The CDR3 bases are TGTGCCAGCAGCTTTGACCCTACCCACAGGGACGAGCAGTACTTC. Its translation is CASSFDPTHRDEQYF.

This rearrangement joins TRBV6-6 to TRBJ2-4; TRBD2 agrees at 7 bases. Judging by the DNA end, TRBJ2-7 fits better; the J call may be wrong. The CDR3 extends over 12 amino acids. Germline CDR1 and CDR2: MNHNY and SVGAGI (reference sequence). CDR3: CASTGGEYEQYF. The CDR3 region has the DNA TGTGCCAGCACGGGGGGAGAGTACGAGCAGTACTTC.

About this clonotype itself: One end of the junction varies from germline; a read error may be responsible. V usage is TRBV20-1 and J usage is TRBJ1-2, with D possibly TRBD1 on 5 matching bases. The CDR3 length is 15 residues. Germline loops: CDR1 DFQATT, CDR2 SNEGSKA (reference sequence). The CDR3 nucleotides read TGCGGTGCTAGAGATGGAAGGGAAAGGGGAGATGGCTACACCTTC. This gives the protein CGARDGRERGDGYTF.

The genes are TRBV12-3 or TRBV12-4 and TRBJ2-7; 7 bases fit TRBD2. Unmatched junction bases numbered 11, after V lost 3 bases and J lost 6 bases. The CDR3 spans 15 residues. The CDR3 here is CASSFPQGRGVEQYF. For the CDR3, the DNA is TGTGCCAGCAGTTTTCCCCAGGGACGGGGGGTCGAGCAGTACTTC.

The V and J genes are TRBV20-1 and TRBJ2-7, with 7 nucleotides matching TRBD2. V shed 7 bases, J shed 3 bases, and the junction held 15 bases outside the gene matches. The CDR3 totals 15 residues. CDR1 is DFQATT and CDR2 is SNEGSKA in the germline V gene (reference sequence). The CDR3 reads CSVFSTGGQDYEQYF. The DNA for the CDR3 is TGCAGTGTTTTTTCCACGGGAGGTCAGGACTACGAGCAGTACTTC.

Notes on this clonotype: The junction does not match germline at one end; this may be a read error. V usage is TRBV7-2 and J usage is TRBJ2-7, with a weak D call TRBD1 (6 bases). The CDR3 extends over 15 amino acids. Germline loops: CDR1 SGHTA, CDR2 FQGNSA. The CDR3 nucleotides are TGTGCCAGCGGCTTATTCTCAACACAGGGTCCCGAGCAGTACTTC. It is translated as CASGLFSTQGPEQYF.

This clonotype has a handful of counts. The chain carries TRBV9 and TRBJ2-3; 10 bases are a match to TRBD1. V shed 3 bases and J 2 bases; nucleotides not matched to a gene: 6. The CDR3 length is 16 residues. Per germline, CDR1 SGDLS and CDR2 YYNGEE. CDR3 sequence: CASSDGTGVATDTQYF. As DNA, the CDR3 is TGTGCCAGCAGCGATGGGACAGGGGTTGCCACAGATACGCAGTATTTT.

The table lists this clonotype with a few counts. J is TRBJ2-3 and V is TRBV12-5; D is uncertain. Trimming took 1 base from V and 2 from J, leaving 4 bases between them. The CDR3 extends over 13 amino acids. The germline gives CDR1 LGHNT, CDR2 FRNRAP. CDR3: CASGLGFTDTQYF. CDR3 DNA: TGTGCTAGTGGTTTGGGATTCACAGATACGCAGTATTTT.

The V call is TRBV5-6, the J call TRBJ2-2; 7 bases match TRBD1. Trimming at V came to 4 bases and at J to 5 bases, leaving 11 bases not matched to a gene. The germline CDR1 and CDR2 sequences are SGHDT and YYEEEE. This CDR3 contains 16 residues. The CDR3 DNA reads TGTGCCAGCAGCAAACCCGACAGGGCAAAGACCGGGGAGCTGTTTTTT. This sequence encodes CASSKPDRAKTGELFF.

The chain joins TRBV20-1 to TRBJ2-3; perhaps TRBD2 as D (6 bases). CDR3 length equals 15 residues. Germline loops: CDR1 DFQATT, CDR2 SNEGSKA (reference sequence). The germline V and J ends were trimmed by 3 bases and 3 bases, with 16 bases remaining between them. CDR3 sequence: CSARRTTMRTDTQYF. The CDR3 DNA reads TGCAGTGCTAGGAGGACTACAATGAGGACAGATACGCAGTATTTT.

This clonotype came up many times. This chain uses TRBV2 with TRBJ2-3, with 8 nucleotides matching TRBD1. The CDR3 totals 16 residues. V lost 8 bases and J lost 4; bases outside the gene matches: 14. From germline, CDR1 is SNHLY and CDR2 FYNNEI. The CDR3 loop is CASRLAGQGFPDTQYF. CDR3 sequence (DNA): TGTGCCAGCCGTCTCGCCGGACAGGGTTTTCCAGATACGCAGTATTTT.

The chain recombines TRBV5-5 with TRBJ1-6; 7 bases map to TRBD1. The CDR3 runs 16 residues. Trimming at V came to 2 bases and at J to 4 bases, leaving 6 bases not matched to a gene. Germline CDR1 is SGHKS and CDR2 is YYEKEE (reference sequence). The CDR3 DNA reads TGTGCCAGCAGCTTACTCCGGGACAGTTATAATTCACCCCTCCACTTT. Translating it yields CASSLLRDSYNSPLHF.

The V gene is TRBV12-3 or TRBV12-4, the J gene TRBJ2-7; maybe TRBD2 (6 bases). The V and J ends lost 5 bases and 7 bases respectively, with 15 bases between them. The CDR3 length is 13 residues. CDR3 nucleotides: TGTGCCAGCAGTCCCCCGTGGCGGGGTGAGCAGTACTTC. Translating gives CASSPPWRGEQYF.